Sequencing of this T cell receptor (beta chain) was carried out in a study of T cells after posttransplantation cyclophosphamide. Busulfan-fludarabine conditioning, marrow transplant, and cyclophosphamide on days +3 and +4 were administered. TCRdb's table, derived via immunoSEQ multiplex PCR, lists solely in-frame clones and lacks some. This repertoire shows around 21,000 clones, about 85% found once; its top ten account for roughly 6.6%. CDR3 length: 16 residues. The V gene lost 3 bases and the J gene lost 3 bases, with 18 bases spanning the gap. Germline V lookup: CDR1 SGDLS, CDR2 YYNGEE. This TCR came from a female patient aged 40-50 years who received an allogeneic stem cell transplant from a related donor, was CMV-positive, and had no GVHD. A subset of T cells may come from the graft donor. The sample consisted of PBMCs, taken after allogeneic stem cell transplant with posttransplant cyclophosphamide. The chain employs TRBV9 and TRBJ1-1, with D possibly TRBD1 on 5 matching bases. CDR3 in DNA: TGTGCCAGCAGCGGTGCCGGGGGAGGGGAGTACACTGAAGCTTTCTTT. Its translation: CASSGAGGGEYTEAFF.